Listed below are T cell receptor beta chains from one sample, sequenced in a study of blood T cell repertoires in COVID-19. Libraries were prepared by immunoSEQ multiplex PCR; TCRdb keeps only in-frame clonotypes and omits some of them. The top ten clones hold 7.5% to 9.5% of a sample with over 400,000 clones, 85% to 90% of them seen once. The sequencing sample was made of peripheral blood. The source of these receptors is a woman aged 50 to 65 with COVID-19, enrolled during active disease. The CDR3 runs from the conserved cysteine through the conserved F or W. The D gene is left open where the match is weak. Clone size is not always given. Where it is, it says once, few, many or a class for expanded clones.

cdr3_aa,cdr3_nt,d_call,clone_size,v_call,j_call
CASSMKQGDQPQHF,TGTGCCAGTAGTATGAAACAGGGCGATCAGCCCCAGCATTTT,NA,NA,TRBV19,TRBJ1-5
CASRPGGDSLFLSGNTIYF,TGTGCCAGTAGACCTGGAGGGGACAGCCTTTTCCTTTCTGGAAACACCATATATTTT,TRBD1,NA,TRBV19,TRBJ1-3
CASRPLGGAGYSPLHF,TGTGCCAGCAGGCCATTGGGGGGGGCAGGATATTCACCCCTCCACTTT,NA,NA,TRBV28,TRBJ1-6
CASSQVVVTDTQYF,TGTGCCAGCAGCCAAGTAGTAGTCACAGATACGCAGTATTTT,NA,NA,TRBV3-1/TRBV3-2,TRBJ2-3
CASSLLQGAVHYGYTF,TGTGCCAGCAGCCTACTACAGGGGGCCGTTCACTATGGCTACACCTTC,TRBD1,NA,TRBV3-1/TRBV3-2,TRBJ1-2
CASSLSGTAPPGRNEQFF,TGCGCCAGCAGCCTATCTGGGACAGCACCCCCGGGAAGGAATGAGCAGTTCTTC,TRBD1,NA,TRBV5-1,TRBJ2-1
CASSRGTGQSGYTF,TGTGCCAGCAGCCGCGGGACGGGACAGAGTGGCTACACCTTC,TRBD1,NA,TRBV5-6,TRBJ1-2
CARGGGIANTGELFF,TGTGCCCGTGGCGGGGGGATCGCGAACACCGGGGAGCTGTTTTTT,TRBD2,NA,TRBV2,TRBJ2-2
CASRVEGAADTQYF,TGTGCCAGCAGAGTGGAGGGAGCAGCAGATACGCAGTATTTT,NA,NA,TRBV5-5,TRBJ2-3
CASSFRSRGSEYEQFF,TGTGCCAGCAGTTTTAGGTCCAGGGGGAGCGAATATGAGCAGTTCTTC,TRBD1,NA,TRBV6-5,TRBJ2-1
CASSQDSGANYGYTF,TGTGCCAGCAGCCAAGATTCTGGAGCTAACTATGGCTACACCTTC,NA,NA,TRBV3-1/TRBV3-2,TRBJ1-2
CASSSPRGYTF,TGTGCCAGCAGCTCCCCCCGGGGCTACACCTTC,NA,NA,TRBV11-2,TRBJ1-2
CASSVGSGSSYNSPLHF,TGTGCCAGCAGCGTAGGATCGGGGAGCTCCTATAATTCACCCCTCCACTTT,NA,few,TRBV9,TRBJ1-6
CASSWGTGAGNTIYF,TGTGCCAGCAGCTGGGGGACAGGGGCGGGAAACACCATATATTTT,TRBD1,NA,TRBV7-2,TRBJ1-3
CATLMTGLRENEQFF,TGTGCCACCCTTATGACGGGACTACGAGAGAATGAGCAGTTCTTC,TRBD2,NA,TRBV6-5,TRBJ2-1
CASSGRGGRRSYEQYF,TGTGCCAGCAGCGGCCGTGGTGGCAGGAGGTCCTACGAGCAGTACTTC,NA,NA,TRBV7-9,TRBJ2-7
CASSDGIVEDGYTF,TGTGCCAGCAGTGACGGGATTGTAGAGGATGGCTACACCTTC,NA,NA,TRBV6-1,TRBJ1-2
CGGAGGNTEAFF,TGTGGCGGGGCTGGCGGGAACACTGAAGCTTTCTTT,NA,NA,TRBV30,TRBJ1-1
CASSAVFSGSRIRSSYNEQFF,TGTGCCAGCAGCGCCGTTTTCTCCGGGTCTCGTATCAGAAGCTCCTACAATGAGCAGTTCTTC,NA,NA,TRBV6-6,TRBJ2-1
CASSLLDRGYGYTF,TGTGCCAGCAGCCTTCTCGACAGGGGCTATGGCTACACCTTC,TRBD1,NA,TRBV14,TRBJ1-2
CASSERTGLFEKLFF,TGTGCCAGCAGTGAAAGGACAGGCTTGTTTGAAAAACTGTTTTTT,TRBD1,NA,TRBV2,TRBJ1-4
CASSRGTSWETQYF,TGTGCCAGCAGCCGCGGGACTAGCTGGGAGACCCAGTACTTC,TRBD2,NA,TRBV3-1/TRBV3-2,TRBJ2-5
CASSQDAGGIETQYF,TGTGCCAGCAGCCAAGATGCGGGGGGGATAGAGACCCAGTACTTC,TRBD2,NA,TRBV3-1/TRBV3-2,TRBJ2-5
CAWSANQMPGTDTQYF,TGTGCCTGGAGTGCGAATCAGATGCCAGGCACAGATACGCAGTATTTT,NA,NA,TRBV30,TRBJ2-3
CASSQYRWAINQPQHF,TGTGCCAGCAGCCAATACAGGTGGGCCATCAATCAGCCCCAGCATTTT,NA,NA,TRBV7-8,TRBJ1-5
CATSLRGNYTEAFF,TGTGCCACCAGTCTCCGGGGAAACTACACTGAAGCTTTCTTT,NA,NA,TRBV24-1,TRBJ1-1
CASSLAGTDTQYF,TGTGCCAGCAGCTTGGCGGGCACAGATACGCAGTATTTT,NA,NA,TRBV5-4,TRBJ2-3
CASARGAGGPTNEQFF,TGTGCCAGCGCCCGGGGGGCGGGGGGCCCTACCAATGAGCAGTTCTTC,TRBD2,NA,TRBV6-4,TRBJ2-1
CASSVGLAGVLEQYF,TGTGCCAGCAGCGTAGGGCTAGCGGGGGTTCTGGAGCAGTACTTC,TRBD2,NA,TRBV9,TRBJ2-7
CAWTPGGTRGGYTF,TGTGCCTGGACCCCTGGCGGGACCCGCGGTGGCTACACCTTC,NA,once,TRBV30,TRBJ1-2
CASTLGGDLKRLFF,TGTGCCAGCACCCTGGGAGGGGACCTGAAAAGGCTGTTTTTT,NA,once,TRBV6-6,TRBJ1-4
CASSPITGLRGNTEAFF,TGTGCCAGCAGCCCTATAACCGGTCTTCGGGGGAACACTGAAGCTTTCTTT,NA,NA,TRBV7-8,TRBJ1-1
CASSAPGTLNTEAFF,TGCGCCAGCAGCGCACCCGGGACTTTGAACACTGAAGCTTTCTTT,NA,NA,TRBV4-1,TRBJ1-1
CATSDWGGDTQYF,TGTGCCACCAGTGATTGGGGGGGCGATACGCAGTATTTT,NA,NA,TRBV24-1,TRBJ2-3
CATSLGESYNEQFF,TGTGCCACCTCCCTTGGAGAATCCTACAATGAGCAGTTCTTC,NA,NA,TRBV24-1,TRBJ2-1